The 29 T cell receptor beta chains given below trace back to one sample, sequenced in a study of control samples from healthy donors and cancer patients. Assay used: immunoSEQ multiplex PCR; TCRdb lists only in-frame clones, some missing. The table has 100,000 to 150,000 clones, approximately 90% seen once. The sample was blood. The source is a man aged 18-30 years in good health.

The chain is built from TRBV29-1 and TRBJ2-1, with 9 bases lining up with TRBD2. V gave up 4 bases and J gave up 8 bases; unmatched junction bases: 6. Germline V gene lookup returns CDR1 SQVTM and CDR2 ANQGSEA. The CDR3 is 13 residues long. As DNA, the CDR3 is TGCAGCGTTGTTCTAGCGGGACGCTATGAGCAGTTCTTC. Amino acids: CSVVLAGRYEQFF.

The V gene is TRBV5-1, the J gene TRBJ2-1, with D possibly TRBD2 on 7 matching bases. Germline assignment: CDR1 SGHRS and CDR2 YFSETQ. Trimming removed 4 bases at V and 0 bases at J, with 14 bases between. This CDR3 contains 16 residues. Here the CDR3 reads CASSLGGGASYNEQFF. The DNA for the CDR3 is TGCGCCAGCAGCCTGGGAGGGGGGGCCTCCTACAATGAGCAGTTCTTC.

The J gene is TRBJ1-2, the V gene TRBV3-1 (or the pseudogene TRBV3-2), with D perhaps TRBD1 (5 bases). Germline lookup yields CDR1 LGHDT and CDR2 YNNKEL (reference sequence). There are 16 residues in the CDR3. V gave up 4 bases and J gave up 13 bases, with 28 bases separating them. The CDR3 sequence is CASSRPYPVLQGTITF. CDR3 nucleotide sequence: TGTGCCAGCAGCCGCCCATACCCCGTCCTTCAGGGAACTATCACCTTC.

The CDR3 DNA reads TGTGCCAGCAGCCGGGACAGGGGTAACAATGAGCAGTTCTTC. Translating gives CASSRDRGNNEQFF. The genes are TRBV5-5 and TRBJ2-1; 10 bases are a match to TRBD1. Germline assignment: CDR1 SGHKS and CDR2 YYEKEE (reference sequence). Trimming cost V 4 bases and J 5 bases; bases outside gene matches: 3. The CDR3 totals 14 residues.

The CDR3 spells CASSTRETQYF. The CDR3 coding sequence is TGTGCCAGCAGTACCCGAGAGACCCAGTACTTC. The chain has TRBV6-5 and TRBJ2-5; D is unclear. There are 11 residues in the CDR3. The germline V gene encodes CDR1 MNHEY and CDR2 SVGAGI. Deletions cut 5 bases from V and 4 bases from J, with 5 bases between.

The V call is TRBV5-6, the J call TRBJ1-5; D remains ambiguous. V lost 0 bases, J lost 3 bases, and 4 bases lay in between. Germline V gene sequence: CDR1 SGHDT, CDR2 YYEEEE. CDR3 length: 13 amino acids. In DNA form, the CDR3 reads TGTGCCAGCAGCTTGGTAGACAATCAGCCCCAGCATTTT. Its protein is CASSLVDNQPQHF. The whole variable domain, remainder taken from reference TRBV5-6 and TRBJ1-5, is DAGVTQSPTHLIKTRGQQVTLRCSPKSGHDTVSWYQQALGQGPQFIFQYYEEEERQRGNFPDRFSGHQFPNYSSELNVNALLLGDSALYLCASSLVDNQPQHFGDGTRLSIL.

V is TRBV10-2 and J is TRBJ2-2; D is unresolved. This CDR3 has 13 amino acids. V was shortened by 6 bases and J by 4 bases, with 9 bases between the two germline ends. The germline V gene encodes CDR1 WSHSY and CDR2 SAAADI. The CDR3 DNA reads as TGCGCCAGCAGATACTCTGCCACCGGGGAGCTGTTTTTT. Its protein product is CASRYSATGELFF.

This sequence joins TRBV6-5 and TRBJ1-1; 7 positions agree with TRBD1. The CDR3 covers 15 residues. The V segment lost 6 bases and the J segment 4 bases; nucleotides outside the gene matches: 11. Per the germline V gene, CDR1 is MNHEY and CDR2 is SVGAGI. This CDR3 is CASSLTGALGTEAFF. For the CDR3, the DNA is TGTGCCAGCAGCCTTACAGGGGCTCTCGGCACTGAAGCTTTCTTT.

In this sample, this clone turned up many times. The chain couples TRBV19 to TRBJ1-6; D unclear. The V gene's germline CDR1 is LNHDA and CDR2 SQIVND (reference sequence). V gave up 5 bases and J gave up 7 bases, with 12 bases separating them. CDR3 length equals 14 residues. For the CDR3, the DNA is TGTGCCAGTAGTCCCCTAACGGGGAATTCACCCCTCCACTTT. Its translation: CASSPLTGNSPLHF.

This CDR3 reads CASSQVALGGVQETQYF. CDR3 nucleotides: TGCGCCAGCAGCCAAGTCGCGTTAGGCGGGGTTCAAGAGACCCAGTACTTC. The V and J genes are TRBV4-1 and TRBJ2-5, with D possibly matching TRBD2 (6 bases). Germline CDR1 is MGHRA and CDR2 is YSYEKL. CDR3 length equals 17 residues. Trimming removed 1 base at V and 2 bases at J, with 17 bases between.

The chain employs TRBV21-1 and TRBJ2-3; the DNA was not used to check the table's D call, TRBD2. TRBV21-1 is a pseudogene segment. This CDR3 comprises 16 residues. CDR3 amino acids: CASSNGSGRWTDTQYF. The DNA for the CDR3 is TGTGCCAGCAGCAATGGTAGCGGGAGGTGGACAGATACGCAGTATTTT.

This chain uses TRBV5-1 with TRBJ1-2; D is unclear. Trimming took 2 bases from V and 4 from J, leaving 9 bases between them. The germline gives CDR1 SGHRS, CDR2 YFSETQ. The CDR3 covers 13 residues. The CDR3 region is CASSFGSSYGYTF. DNA for the CDR3: TGCGCCAGCAGCTTTGGTAGCAGCTATGGCTACACCTTC.

The rearrangement uses TRBV11-2 and TRBJ2-2; a possible D gene is TRBD2 (6 bases). V lost 1 base and J 7 bases, leaving 19 bases between the germline ends. The CDR3 runs to 17 residues. CDR1 is SGHAT, CDR2 FQNNGV, per germline. The CDR3 loop is CASSLVAGPLRGGELFF. The CDR3 DNA reads TGTGCCAGCAGCTTAGTCGCGGGGCCGCTTCGTGGCGGGGAGCTGTTTTTT.

CDR3 DNA sequence: TGCGCCAGCAGCCCACAGATGAACACTGAAGCTTTCTTT. It encodes CASSPQMNTEAFF. V is TRBV4-3 and J is TRBJ1-1; D not resolved. V lost 4 bases and J 0 bases, leaving 6 bases between the germline ends. This CDR3 contains 13 residues. Germline V gives CDR1 LGHNA, CDR2 YSLEER.

This chain connects TRBV11-3 to TRBJ1-1; D ambiguous. V lost 2 bases and J 0 bases, leaving 7 bases between the germline ends. The CDR3 has 14 residues. Germline V CDR1 and CDR2: SGHNT, YENEEA. The CDR3 DNA follows: TGTGCCAGCAGCTTAAGCGGTATGAACACTGAAGCTTTCTTT. It yields the protein CASSLSGMNTEAFF.

V usage is TRBV7-2 and J usage is TRBJ2-5; 8 positions agree with TRBD1. This CDR3 region has 14 residues. Trimming took 5 bases from V and 5 from J; bases not matched to a gene: 7. In germline, CDR1 is SGHTA, CDR2 FQGNSA. In nucleotides, the CDR3 is TGTGCCAGCAGCCAATGGACAGGGTTGGAGACCCAGTACTTC. Protein sequence: CASSQWTGLETQYF.

The rearrangement links TRBV29-1 to TRBJ2-3; 7 bases agree with TRBD1. Trimming removed 2 bases from V and 0 bases from J; junction bases left unmatched: 5. Germline-derived CDR1 and CDR2 are SQVTM and ANQGSEA. The CDR3 sequence is 15 residues long. CDR3 DNA sequence: TGCAGCGTTGAACATATGACAGGGAGCACAGATACGCAGTATTTT. Translation gives CSVEHMTGSTDTQYF.

The chain couples TRBV4-2 to TRBJ2-5; 10 bases align to TRBD2. The V gene end was trimmed by 0 bases and the J gene end by 2 bases; junction bases not matched to a gene: 6. Looked up from germline, CDR1 is LGHNA and CDR2 is YNFKEQ. CDR3 length: 17 amino acids. This CDR3 reads CASSQDHSGGLQETQYF. CDR3 DNA: TGTGCCAGCAGCCAAGATCATAGCGGGGGGCTGCAAGAGACCCAGTACTTC.

The V gene is TRBV12-5, the J gene TRBJ2-2; 9 bases are a match to TRBD1. Germline V gene sequence: CDR1 LGHNT, CDR2 FRNRAP. There are 14 residues in the CDR3. V lost 7 bases to trimming and J lost 4 bases; unmatched junction nucleotides: 4. In nucleotides, the CDR3 is TGTGCTAGTGTTGGGACAGGGTTCACCGGGGAGCTGTTTTTT. As protein: CASVGTGFTGELFF.

DNA of the CDR3: TGCAGCGTTGAAGACGACAGGGGGCTCGTTTCGGAGACCCAGTACTTC. It encodes CSVEDDRGLVSETQYF. The chain recombines TRBV29-1 with TRBJ2-5, with 10 nucleotides matching TRBD1. V lost 0 bases to trimming and J lost 5 bases; unmatched junction nucleotides: 9. CDR1 is SQVTM and CDR2 is ANQGSEA in the germline V gene. CDR3 length: 16 residues.

As DNA, the CDR3 is TGTGCCAGCAGCTTATACGCGACAGGGGGCTACTATGGCTACACCTTC. Residues: CASSLYATGGYYGYTF. The chain couples TRBV7-2 to TRBJ1-2, with TRBD1 matching 10 bases. Germline CDR1 SGHTA, CDR2 FQGNSA. This CDR3 has 16 residues. J was trimmed by 3 bases and V by 2 bases; bases with no gene match: 6.

The CDR3 region is CASSFRLAGANVLTF. CDR3 DNA: TGTGCCAGCAGCTTTCGTCTGGCTGGGGCCAACGTCCTGACTTTC. The chain recombines TRBV13 with TRBJ2-6; D gene uncertain. The length of the CDR3 is 15 residues. Germline CDR1 PRHDT, CDR2 FYEKMQ (reference sequence). Trimming pared 3 bases from V and 2 bases from J, leaving 8 bases between.

The chain carries TRBV2 and TRBJ2-7, with D maybe TRBD1 (6 bases). This CDR3 comprises 16 residues. Trimming shortened V by 9 bases and J by 0 bases, and 21 bases separated the two germline ends. Germline V gene data show CDR1 as SNHLY and CDR2 as FYNNEI. In nucleotides, the CDR3 is TGTGCCAGAAGGTGGATAAACAGGGATACCTCCTACGAGCAGTACTTC. Amino acids: CARRWINRDTSYEQYF.

The chain employs TRBV9 and TRBJ1-1; no clear D. V was shortened by 3 bases and J by 0 bases, with 9 bases between the two germline ends. CDR1 SGDLS and CDR2 YYNGEE come from the germline V gene. The CDR3 spans 14 residues. The CDR3 DNA reads TGTGCCAGCAGCGGCGGCCAGATGAACACTGAAGCTTTCTTT. Translated: CASSGGQMNTEAFF.

The V call is TRBV5-4, the J call TRBJ2-4; D is perhaps TRBD1 or TRBD2 (7 bases each). V lost 1 base and J lost 6, with 14 bases in between. Germline lookup yields CDR1 SGHNT and CDR2 YYREEE (reference sequence). There are 15 residues in the CDR3. CDR3 in DNA: TGTGCCAGCAGCTTGTCCGCAGGGGGGGGAAACATTCAGTACTTC. This codes for CASSLSAGGGNIQYF.

In its sample, this clone was seen a few times. J is TRBJ1-5 and V is TRBV28, with D perhaps TRBD1 (6 bases). Deletions cut 6 bases from V and 8 bases from J, with 20 bases between. Germline CDR1 is MDHEN and CDR2 is SYDVKM. This CDR3 region has 15 residues. CDR3 DNA sequence: TGTGCCAGCAGCTCTGTGGGGGGCTTGGCTAAGCCCCAGCATTTT. Translation: CASSSVGGLAKPQHF.

V usage is TRBV5-1 and J usage is TRBJ1-4, with D possibly TRBD1 on 6 matching bases. Looked up from germline, CDR1 is SGHRS and CDR2 is YFSETQ. V shed 3 bases and J shed 8 bases, with 14 bases lying between them. This CDR3 comprises 14 residues. CDR3 nucleotides: TGCGCCAGCAGCTCATACGGACAGATAGAAAAACTGTTTTTT. Protein: CASSSYGQIEKLFF.

The chain has TRBV4-1 and TRBJ2-1, with TRBD2 matching 13 bases. The V gene end was trimmed by 3 bases and the J gene end by 5 bases; junction bases not matched to a gene: 10. This CDR3 spans 18 amino acids. The germline V gene has CDR1 MGHRA and CDR2 YSYEKL. The CDR3 here is CASSQWETSGGSNNEQFF. CDR3 bases: TGCGCCAGCAGCCAGTGGGAGACTAGCGGGGGGTCAAACAATGAGCAGTTCTTC.

The V call is TRBV28, the J call TRBJ1-3; D is unresolved. This CDR3 is 15 amino acids long. CDR1 and CDR2 from the germline V gene are MDHEN and SYDVKM. V dropped 4 bases and J dropped 0 bases, with 10 bases sitting between them. CDR3 loop: CASSSSSHSGNTIYF. CDR3 nucleotides: TGTGCCAGCAGTTCCAGCTCTCACTCTGGAAACACCATATATTTT.